These T cell receptor beta chains were read from a single sample in a study of T-cell memory formation after mild COVID-19. MiXCR, run by TCRdb on the 5' RACE reads, gives a single entry per CDR3 protein. Seen here are fewer than 700,000 distinct CDR3 sequences, approximately 18% observed once, and the top ten hold 12%. The sequenced sample was PBMCs or a T cell subset sorted from them (not recorded which). Every receptor here comes from an adult woman who had mild COVID-19 (a few samples of this study predate the infection). Cell type and time point are not known. Each CDR3 is given with its conserved first and last residue. D genes are given only for firm matches. Some rows mark clone size as missing; the rest say once, few, many or name a class of expanded clone.

J	D	V	size	DNA	CDR3
TRBJ2-1	-	TRBV19	many	TGTGCCAGTTCGCGACAGATTTACAATGAGCAGTTCTTC	CASSRQIYNEQFF
TRBJ2-3	TRBD2	TRBV6-4	many	TGTGCCAGCAGTGCGACTAGCGGGAGCACAGATACGCAGTATTTT	CASSATSGSTDTQYF
TRBJ2-7	TRBD2	TRBV7-2	many	TGTGCCAGCAGCTCGAGGGGGACTAGCGGCTACGAGCAGTACTTC	CASSSRGTSGYEQYF
TRBJ2-3	-	TRBV24-1	few	TGTGCCACCAGTGATTCTTGGGCTCGGAGGAAGGATACGCAGTATTTT	CATSDSWARRKDTQYF
TRBJ2-3	-	TRBV20-1	few	TGCAGTGCTAGCGTGGCAGGGCCCACAGATACGCAGTATTTT	CSASVAGPTDTQYF
TRBJ1-2	-	TRBV6-2/TRBV6-3	-	TGTGCCAGCAGTTTAACGTCGCCCTATGGCTACACCTTC	CASSLTSPYGYTF
TRBJ2-7	-	TRBV9	-	TGTGCCAGCAGCGTGGGGCCCAACACCGAGCAGTACTTC	CASSVGPNTEQYF
TRBJ2-1	-	TRBV27	-	TGTGCCAGCAGTTCCCGGGACTACAATGAGCAGTTCTTC	CASSSRDYNEQFF
TRBJ1-1	-	TRBV5-5	few	TGTGCCAGCAGTCCCGGGTTCGTCCAAGCTTTCTTT	CASSPGFVQAFF
TRBJ2-1	-	TRBV19	few	TGTGCCAGTAGTATAGATGAAGGTAGCTCATACAATGAGCAGTTCTTC	CASSIDEGSSYNEQFF
TRBJ2-2	TRBD2	TRBV24-1	few	TGTGCCACCAGTGATAGCGGGGGGATCACCGGGGAGCTGTTTTTT	CATSDSGGITGELFF
TRBJ2-5	TRBD2	TRBV12-3/TRBV12-4	-	TGTGCCAGCAGTTTAGGGGCTAGCGGGGGGTTAGAGACCCAGTACTTC	CASSLGASGGLETQYF
TRBJ2-3	-	TRBV15	-	TGTGCCACCAGCAGAGCCGGAGGGGGGGGCACAGATACGCAGTATTTT	CATSRAGGGGTDTQYF
TRBJ2-2	TRBD2	TRBV20-1	-	TGCAGTGCCCGACGACTAGCGGGGAACACCGGGGAGCTGTTTTTT	CSARRLAGNTGELFF
TRBJ2-7	-	TRBV20-1	-	TGCAGTGCTAGAGAGGCGAGGAGCGGGTCCTACGAGCAGTACTTC	CSAREARSGSYEQYF
TRBJ2-3	-	TRBV7-6	few	TGTGCCAGCAGCCAACAGGTAGAACTTGGAGGAGTCACGCAGTATTTT	CASSQQVELGGVTQYF
TRBJ2-7	TRBD1	TRBV23-1	few	TGCGCCAGCAGTCACCCCCCGGGACAGGGGGGGACCTACGAGCAGTACTTC	CASSHPPGQGGTYEQYF
TRBJ2-2	-	TRBV7-9	many	TGTGCCAGCAGAGACAACGCGAACACCGGGGAGCTGTTTTTT	CASRDNANTGELFF
TRBJ1-2	TRBD1	TRBV7-2	many	TGCGCCAGCAGCTTGGGGACAGCTAACTATGGCTACACCTTC	CASSLGTANYGYTF
TRBJ2-5	-	TRBV12-3/TRBV12-4	-	TGTGCCAGCAAGTCCGACAGCCAAGAGACCCAGTACTTC	CASKSDSQETQYF
TRBJ2-5	-	TRBV10-3	many	TGTGCCATCAGTGCTGTAGGGTTCCAAGAGACCCAGTACTTC	CAISAVGFQETQYF
TRBJ1-6	TRBD1	TRBV20-1	-	TGCAGTGCTAGGGTCCCCGGGACAGTAAACTATAATTCACCCCTCCACTTT	CSARVPGTVNYNSPLHF
TRBJ1-6	TRBD1	TRBV27	-	TGTGCCAGCGCACCGACAGGGAGTAATTCACCCCTCCACTTT	CASAPTGSNSPLHF
TRBJ2-3	TRBD2	TRBV7-9	-	TGTGCCAGCAGCCCCCGAACAGCGGGAGGACCAGATACGCAGTATTTT	CASSPRTAGGPDTQYF
TRBJ1-2	TRBD1	TRBV10-3	few	TGTGCCATGTCGGGACAGCCATTGGAGGGCTACACCTTC	CAMSGQPLEGYTF
TRBJ2-5	-	TRBV30	-	TGTGCCTGGGGTCGGGGGCCATCGGAGACCCAGTACTTC	CAWGRGPSETQYF
TRBJ1-2	-	TRBV20-1	-	TGCAGTGCTAGGCCCTCCGGCTGGGGGGCGGATGGCTACACCTTC	CSARPSGWGADGYTF
TRBJ2-2	TRBD1	TRBV9	many	TGTGCCAGCAGCGTGGGGACAGGGGTGGTGACCGGGGAGCTGTTTTTT	CASSVGTGVVTGELFF
TRBJ2-7	-	TRBV7-9	-	TGTGCCAGCAGCAACGCTGTACAGGGAAACGACGAGCAGTACTTC	CASSNAVQGNDEQYF
TRBJ2-1	-	TRBV18	few	TGTGCCAGCTCCCTCCGAGCGGTCTCCTACAATGAGCAGTTCTTC	CASSLRAVSYNEQFF
TRBJ2-7	TRBD1	TRBV10-3	few	TGTGCCACGACAGGGGGCTACGAGCAGTACTTC	CATTGGYEQYF
TRBJ1-2	TRBD1	TRBV19	few	TGTGCCAGTGGACCAGGGGGAACCTATGGCTACACCTTC	CASGPGGTYGYTF
TRBJ2-5	-	TRBV12-3/TRBV12-4	few	TGTGCCAGCAGTCCCTACGTAACAGAGAAAGAGACCCAGTACTTC	CASSPYVTEKETQYF
TRBJ2-1	-	TRBV2	few	TGTGCCAGCAGTGATGGAACGCCACCTTACAATGAGCAGTTCTTC	CASSDGTPPYNEQFF
TRBJ2-7	TRBD1	TRBV7-9	few	TGTGCCAGCAGCAAGTACACAGGGGTGCCCTACGAGCAGTACTTC	CASSKYTGVPYEQYF
TRBJ2-1	TRBD2	TRBV5-1	-	TGCGCCAGCAGCTGGGGACTAGCGGGGAGCTCCTACAATGAGCAGTTCTTC	CASSWGLAGSSYNEQFF
TRBJ2-5	TRBD2	TRBV7-2	few	TGTGCCAGCAGCTTTAGCGGGAGGGCCCGGGGAGAGACCCAGTACTTC	CASSFSGRARGETQYF
TRBJ2-2	TRBD2	TRBV20-1	few	TGCAGTGCTAGAAATAGCGGGACGGGTTCCGGGGAGCTGTTTTTT	CSARNSGTGSGELFF
TRBJ1-3	-	TRBV2	-	TGTGCCAGCAGTGAAGCGGGAACAGCTGGAAACACCATATATTTT	CASSEAGTAGNTIYF
TRBJ2-2	TRBD1	TRBV4-2	few	TGTGCCAGCAGCCACCCGGGACAGGGCCACACCGGGGAGCTGTTTTTT	CASSHPGQGHTGELFF
TRBJ1-1	TRBD1	TRBV7-2	-	TGTGCCAGCAGCTTTACACAGGGGGGGAACACTGAAGCTTTCTTT	CASSFTQGGNTEAFF
TRBJ1-1	-	TRBV5-1	-	TGCGCCAGCAAAGAGTACACTGAAGCTTTCTTT	CASKEYTEAFF
TRBJ2-1	-	TRBV7-9	few	TGTGCCAGCAGCTTTTTATCTGAGCAGTTCTTC	CASSFLSEQFF
TRBJ2-5	TRBD1	TRBV12-3/TRBV12-4	few	TGTGCCAGCAGTAAACAGGGGCTCTCCCAAGAGACCCAGTACTTC	CASSKQGLSQETQYF
TRBJ1-1	-	TRBV29-1	few	TGCAGCGTTTTTCCGTCAGGGAAGAGCACTGAAGCTTTCTTT	CSVFPSGKSTEAFF
TRBJ2-3	TRBD2	TRBV7-7	few	TGTGCTAGCAGCTGGACTAGAGGAGATACGCAGTATTTT	CASSWTRGDTQYF
TRBJ2-7	-	TRBV3-1	-	TGTGCCAGCAGCCAAGATAGGGGAAGGGTCTACTACGAGCAGTACTTC	CASSQDRGRVYYEQYF
TRBJ1-2	TRBD1	TRBV4-3	few	TGCGCCAGCAGCCGCGTGGACAGGGGGCGAGATGGCTACACCTTC	CASSRVDRGRDGYTF
TRBJ2-5	TRBD2	TRBV5-1	few	TGCGCCAGCAGCTCCACAAAACTAGCGGGAGTCCTAGAGACCCAGTACTTC	CASSSTKLAGVLETQYF